The clone carrying this T cell receptor beta chain was found a few times. Sorting gave populations that all exceeded 98% purity. The investigators reverse transcribed all of the isolated RNA, so they sequenced expressed TCRB transcripts. Method: immunoSEQ multiplex PCR; TCRdb's copy keeps in-frame clones and lacks some. The sample yields hundreds of thousands of clones, over 10% seen once. The data were taken from a study of beta chain features in type 1 diabetes. Trimming removed 3 bases from V and 8 bases from J, with 7 bases in between. This CDR3 has 12 amino acids. In germline, CDR1 is PRHDT, CDR2 FYEKMQ (reference sequence).

The receptor comes from a man younger than 35 in good health. Material: naive CD4+ T cells from blood. This sequence joins TRBV13 and TRBJ1-4; no firm D call. DNA of the CDR3: TGTGCCAGCAGCTTCAGGCCCGAAAAACTGTTTTTT. Residues: CASSFRPEKLFF.